This TCR beta chain was sequenced during a study of response to subunit inactivated influenza vaccine. Broader study findings: Authors suggested each seasonal flu vaccination may recruit only limited numbers of new T cells.

The CDR3 extends over 14 amino acids. Trimming took 8 bases from V and 1 from J; bases not matched to a gene: 2. Germline V CDR1 and CDR2: KGHDR, SFDVKD. For this clonotype: Its antigen is as yet unknown.

In TCRdb, the RT-PCR reads were re-called with MiXCR into one record per CDR3 protein. Here the sample spans over 800,000 distinct CDR3 sequences, around 21% being singletons. The sequencing here drew on PBMCs from blood, taken around 5 days after vaccination. V usage is TRBV24-1 and J usage is TRBJ2-2, with 8 bases that match TRBD2. The receptor was isolated from a man between 50 and 59 years old who received an inactivated influenza vaccine. CDR3 DNA sequence: TGTGCCACCAATAGCGGGAAGAACACCGGGGAGCTGTTTTTT. Encoded protein: CATNSGKNTGELFF.